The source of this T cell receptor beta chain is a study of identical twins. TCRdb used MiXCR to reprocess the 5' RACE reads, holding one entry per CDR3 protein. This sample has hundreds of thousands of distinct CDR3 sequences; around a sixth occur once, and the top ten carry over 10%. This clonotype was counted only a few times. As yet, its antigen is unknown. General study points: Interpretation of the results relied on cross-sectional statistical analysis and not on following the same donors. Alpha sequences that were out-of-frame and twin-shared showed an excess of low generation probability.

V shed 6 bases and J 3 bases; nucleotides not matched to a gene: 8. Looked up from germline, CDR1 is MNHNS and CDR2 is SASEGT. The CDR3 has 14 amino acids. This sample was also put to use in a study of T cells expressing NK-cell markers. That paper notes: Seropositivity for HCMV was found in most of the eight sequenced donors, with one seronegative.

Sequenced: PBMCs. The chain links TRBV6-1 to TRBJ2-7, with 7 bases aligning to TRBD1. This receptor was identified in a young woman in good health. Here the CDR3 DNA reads TGTGCCAGCAGGTCAAGAGGGGGCAACTACGAGCAGTACTTC. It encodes CASRSRGGNYEQYF.